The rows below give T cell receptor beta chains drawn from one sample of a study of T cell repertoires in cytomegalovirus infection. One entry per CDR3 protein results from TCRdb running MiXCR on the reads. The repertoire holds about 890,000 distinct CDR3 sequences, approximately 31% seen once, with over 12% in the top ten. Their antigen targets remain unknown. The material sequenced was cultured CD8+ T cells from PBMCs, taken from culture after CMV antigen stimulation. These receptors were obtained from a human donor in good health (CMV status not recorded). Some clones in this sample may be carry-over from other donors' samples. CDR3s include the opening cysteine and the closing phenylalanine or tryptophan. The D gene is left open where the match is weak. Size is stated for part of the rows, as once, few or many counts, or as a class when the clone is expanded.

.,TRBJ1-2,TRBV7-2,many,CASSSPLRVVVDGYTF,TGTGCCAGCAGCTCCCCCCTGAGGGTGGTGGTTGATGGCTACACCTTC
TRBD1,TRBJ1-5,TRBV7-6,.,CASSGGDRSNQPQHF,TGTGCCAGCAGCGGAGGGGACAGGTCCAATCAGCCCCAGCATTTT
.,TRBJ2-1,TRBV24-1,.,CATSAKRPPADYNEQFF,TGTGCCACCAGTGCAAAGCGGCCCCCCGCCGACTACAATGAGCAGTTCTTC
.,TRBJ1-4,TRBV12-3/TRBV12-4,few,CASSPSGDVEKLFF,TGTGCCAGCAGCCCCAGTGGCGACGTTGAAAAACTGTTTTTT
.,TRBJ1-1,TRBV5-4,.,CASSPEPGFDTEAFF,TGTGCCAGCAGCCCTGAACCAGGGTTTGACACTGAAGCTTTCTTT
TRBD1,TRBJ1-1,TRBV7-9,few,CASSNRTGIFPEAFF,TGTGCCAGCAGTAATAGGACAGGGATTTTCCCTGAAGCTTTCTTT
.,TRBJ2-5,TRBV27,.,CASSLWGGETGETQYF,TGTGCCAGCAGTTTATGGGGCGGGGAGACAGGAGAGACCCAGTACTTC
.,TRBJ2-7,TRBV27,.,CASSQLGQGIYEQYF,TGTGCCAGCAGCCAACTGGGTCAGGGGATTTACGAGCAGTACTTC
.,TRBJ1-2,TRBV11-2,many,CASTSPVLGLYGYTF,TGTGCCAGCACCTCTCCAGTCCTGGGCCTATATGGCTACACCTTC
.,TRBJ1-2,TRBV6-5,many,CASSYLPTPEAYGYTF,TGTGCCAGCAGTTACCTTCCGACCCCCGAGGCCTATGGCTACACCTTC
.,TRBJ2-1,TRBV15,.,CATSSPQDNEQFF,TGTGCCACCAGCAGTCCACAGGACAATGAGCAGTTCTTC
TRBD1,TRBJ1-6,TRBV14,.,CASSQQPTGTYNSPLHF,TGTGCCAGCAGCCAACAGCCGACAGGGACCTATAATTCACCCCTCCACTTT
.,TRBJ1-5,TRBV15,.,CATSSRVQGTQPQHF,TGTGCCACCAGCAGTCGAGTCCAGGGGACTCAGCCCCAGCATTTT
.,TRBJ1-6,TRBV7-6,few,CASSLDPLNSPLHF,TGTGCCAGCAGCTTAGACCCCTTAAATTCACCCCTCCACTTT
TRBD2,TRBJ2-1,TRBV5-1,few,CASSARAGGLNEQFF,TGCGCCAGCAGCGCCAGAGCGGGGGGGTTAAATGAGCAGTTCTTC
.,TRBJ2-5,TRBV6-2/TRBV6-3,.,CASSRRNEETQYF,TGTGCCAGCAGCCGCCGAAACGAAGAGACCCAGTACTTC
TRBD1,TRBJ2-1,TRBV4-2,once,CASSQDPLTGSSYNEQFF,TGTGCCAGCAGCCAAGATCCCCTGACAGGGAGCTCCTACAATGAGCAGTTCTTC